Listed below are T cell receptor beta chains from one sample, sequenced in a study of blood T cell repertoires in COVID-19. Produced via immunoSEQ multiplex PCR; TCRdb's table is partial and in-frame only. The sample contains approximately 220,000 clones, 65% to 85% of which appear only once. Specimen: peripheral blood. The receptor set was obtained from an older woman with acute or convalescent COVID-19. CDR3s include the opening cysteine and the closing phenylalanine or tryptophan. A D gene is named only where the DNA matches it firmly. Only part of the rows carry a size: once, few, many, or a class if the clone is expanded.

cdr3_nt: TGTGCCAGCAGGACCGGGACAGGAACCCTCTCCTATAATTCACCCCTCCACTTT
cdr3_aa: CASRTGTGTLSYNSPLHF
clone_size: .
d_call: TRBD1
j_call: TRBJ1-6
v_call: TRBV27

cdr3_nt: TGTGCCAGCAGCCTCGGGACTAGTTCCTACAATGAGCAGTTCTTC
cdr3_aa: CASSLGTSSYNEQFF
clone_size: once
d_call: TRBD2
j_call: TRBJ2-1
v_call: TRBV5-6

cdr3_nt: TGTGCCAGTAGTATAGGAGGGGGTTACACTGAAGCTTTCTTT
cdr3_aa: CASSIGGGYTEAFF
clone_size: .
d_call: .
j_call: TRBJ1-1
v_call: TRBV19

cdr3_nt: TGTGCCACCGGCCCGGGGGGCCTTGGTACGCAGTATTTT
cdr3_aa: CATGPGGLGTQYF
clone_size: .
d_call: .
j_call: TRBJ2-3
v_call: TRBV18

cdr3_nt: TGCGCCAGCAGCTTGGAGGGTTTTGGGGTCGCGGGAGCCACAGATACGCAGTATTTT
cdr3_aa: CASSLEGFGVAGATDTQYF
clone_size: .
d_call: TRBD2
j_call: TRBJ2-3
v_call: TRBV5-1

cdr3_nt: TGTGCCTGGAGTAAAGGGGTTGGCGAAAAACTGTTTTTT
cdr3_aa: CAWSKGVGEKLFF
clone_size: .
d_call: .
j_call: TRBJ1-4
v_call: TRBV30

cdr3_nt: TGTGCCAGCAGCTTGGGACAGGGTAGGAATTCACCCCTCCACTTT
cdr3_aa: CASSLGQGRNSPLHF
clone_size: .
d_call: TRBD1
j_call: TRBJ1-6
v_call: TRBV5-6

cdr3_nt: TGCGCCAGCAGCCAAGTTACGGCAGGGTTGGGGCAAAGGCAGCCCCAGCATTTT
cdr3_aa: CASSQVTAGLGQRQPQHF
clone_size: .
d_call: .
j_call: TRBJ1-5
v_call: TRBV4-1

cdr3_nt: TGTGCCAGCAGCTTAGCGGCAGGGGTGGACACTGAAGCTTTCTTT
cdr3_aa: CASSLAAGVDTEAFF
clone_size: .
d_call: .
j_call: TRBJ1-1
v_call: TRBV7-9

cdr3_nt: TGTGCCAGCAGCTTCGGGCAGGGGAGAGCAGATACGCAGTATTTT
cdr3_aa: CASSFGQGRADTQYF
clone_size: .
d_call: .
j_call: TRBJ2-3
v_call: TRBV5-6

cdr3_nt: TGTGCCAGCAGTAAACAGGGGGCGTATGGCTACACCTTC
cdr3_aa: CASSKQGAYGYTF
clone_size: few
d_call: TRBD1
j_call: TRBJ1-2
v_call: TRBV27

cdr3_nt: TGTGCCAGCCGACACACGAACACTGAAGCTTTCTTT
cdr3_aa: CASRHTNTEAFF
clone_size: .
d_call: .
j_call: TRBJ1-1
v_call: TRBV6-5

cdr3_nt: TGTGCCAGCGGAATAGGAGGGAACGACGGTCAGCCCCAGCATTTT
cdr3_aa: CASGIGGNDGQPQHF
clone_size: .
d_call: .
j_call: TRBJ1-5
v_call: TRBV2